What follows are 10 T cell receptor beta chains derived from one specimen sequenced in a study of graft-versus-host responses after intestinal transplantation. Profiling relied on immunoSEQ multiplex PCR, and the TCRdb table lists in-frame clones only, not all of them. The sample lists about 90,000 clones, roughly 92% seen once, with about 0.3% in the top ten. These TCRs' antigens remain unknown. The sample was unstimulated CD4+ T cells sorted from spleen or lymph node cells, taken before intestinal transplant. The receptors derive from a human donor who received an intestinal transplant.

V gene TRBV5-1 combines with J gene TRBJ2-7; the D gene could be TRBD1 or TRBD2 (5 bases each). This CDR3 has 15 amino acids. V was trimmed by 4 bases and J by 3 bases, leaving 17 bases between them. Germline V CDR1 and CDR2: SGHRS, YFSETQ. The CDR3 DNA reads TGCGCCAGCAGCAGTGGGGCTAGTGGAGGCTACGAGCAGTACTTC. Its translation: CASSSGASGGYEQYF.

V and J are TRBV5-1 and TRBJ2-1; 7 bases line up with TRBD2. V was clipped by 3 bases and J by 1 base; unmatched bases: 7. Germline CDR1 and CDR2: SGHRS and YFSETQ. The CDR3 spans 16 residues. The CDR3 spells CASSYRPSGSYNEQFF. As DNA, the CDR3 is TGCGCCAGCAGCTATCGACCTAGCGGTTCCTACAATGAGCAGTTCTTC.

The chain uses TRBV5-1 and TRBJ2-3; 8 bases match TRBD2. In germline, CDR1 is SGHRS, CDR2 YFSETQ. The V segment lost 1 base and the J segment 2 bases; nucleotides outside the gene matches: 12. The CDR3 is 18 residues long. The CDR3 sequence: CASSLSLWAREDTDTQYF. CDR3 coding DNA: TGCGCCAGCAGCTTGTCCCTTTGGGCGCGGGAGGACACAGATACGCAGTATTTT.

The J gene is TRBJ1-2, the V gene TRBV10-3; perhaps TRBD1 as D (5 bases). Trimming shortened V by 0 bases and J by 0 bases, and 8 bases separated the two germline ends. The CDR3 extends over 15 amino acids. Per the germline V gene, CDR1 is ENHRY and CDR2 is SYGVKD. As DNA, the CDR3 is TGTGCCATCAGTGAGTCGGGGGGGACTAACTATGGCTACACCTTC. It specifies CAISESGGTNYGYTF.

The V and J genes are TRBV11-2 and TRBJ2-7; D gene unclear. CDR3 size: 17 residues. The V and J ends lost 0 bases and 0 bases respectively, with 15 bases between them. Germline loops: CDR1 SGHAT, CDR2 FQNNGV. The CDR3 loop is CASSLEVGRTSSYEQYF. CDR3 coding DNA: TGTGCCAGCAGCTTAGAGGTGGGCCGAACGAGCTCCTACGAGCAGTACTTC.

CDR3 in DNA: TGTGCCAGCAGCCAAGACCTAGCGGAAGGTACCGGGGAGCTGTTTTTT. Translated: CASSQDLAEGTGELFF. V is TRBV14 and J is TRBJ2-2; 7 bases are a match to TRBD2. Germline V lookup: CDR1 SGHDN, CDR2 FVKESK. CDR3 length equals 16 residues. The V segment lost 0 bases and the J segment 5 bases; nucleotides outside the gene matches: 6.

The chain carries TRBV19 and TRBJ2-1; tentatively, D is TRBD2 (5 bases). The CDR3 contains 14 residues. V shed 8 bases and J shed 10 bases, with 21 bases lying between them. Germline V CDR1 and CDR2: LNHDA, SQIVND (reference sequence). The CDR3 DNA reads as TGTGCCAGTGGAGCGTTCATAAGCGGTAACGAGCAGTTCTTC. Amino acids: CASGAFISGNEQFF. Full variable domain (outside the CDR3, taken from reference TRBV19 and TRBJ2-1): DGGITQSPKYLFRKEGQNVTLSCEQNLNHDAMYWYRQDPGQGLRLIYYSQIVNDFQKGDIAEGYSVSREKKESFPLTVTSAQKNPTAFYLCASGAFISGNEQFFGPGTRLTVL.

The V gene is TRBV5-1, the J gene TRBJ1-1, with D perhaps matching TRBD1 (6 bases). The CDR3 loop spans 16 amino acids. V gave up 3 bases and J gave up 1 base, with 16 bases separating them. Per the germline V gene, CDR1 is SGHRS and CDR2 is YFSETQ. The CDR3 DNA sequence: TGCGCCAGCAGCTACCGACCACAGGGAGGGAACACTGAAGCTTTCTTT. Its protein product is CASSYRPQGGNTEAFF.

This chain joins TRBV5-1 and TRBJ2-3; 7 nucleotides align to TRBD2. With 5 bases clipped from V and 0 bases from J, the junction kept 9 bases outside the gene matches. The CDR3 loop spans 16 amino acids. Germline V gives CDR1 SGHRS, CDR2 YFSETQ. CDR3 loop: CASSSGRGPSTDTQYF. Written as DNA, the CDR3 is TGCGCCAGCAGTTCAGGGAGGGGACCTAGCACAGATACGCAGTATTTT.

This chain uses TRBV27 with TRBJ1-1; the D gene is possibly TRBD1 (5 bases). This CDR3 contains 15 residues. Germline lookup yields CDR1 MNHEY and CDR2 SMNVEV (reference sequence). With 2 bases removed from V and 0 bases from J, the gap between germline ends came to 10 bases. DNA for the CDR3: TGTGCCAGCAGTTTACTGCGACAGTTGAACACTGAAGCTTTCTTT. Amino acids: CASSLLRQLNTEAFF.